The rows below give T cell receptor beta chains drawn from one sample of a study of T cells expressing NK-cell markers. Following a re-call of the 5' RACE reads, TCRdb has one entry per CDR3 protein and lacks DNA. The sample features over 150,000 distinct CDR3 sequences, with around a third in its top ten. What was sequenced was blood T cells: a sorted CD56 or NKG2C T cell subset, CD4+ or CD8+ T cells, or bulk PBMC T cells (not recorded which). These receptors were collected from a woman aged 45 to 65 in good health. Both conserved end residues are part of each CDR3. Clone size, where shown, is once, few, many, or a class for clones that have expanded.

cdr3_aa	clone_size	v_call	j_call
CASSEAGAGPRRDTQYF	NA	TRBV6-1	TRBJ2-3
CATSEHGDTQYF	NA	TRBV24-1	TRBJ2-3
CASSTLAPLTGELFF	NA	TRBV7-9	TRBJ2-2
CSARDQTGTEAFF	NA	TRBV20-1	TRBJ1-1
CASTDGLRDYNEQFF	NA	TRBV5-1	TRBJ2-1
CASSLGGGYNEQFF	medium-sized	TRBV5-1	TRBJ2-1
CASSYLQSTLTGELFF	NA	TRBV6-5	TRBJ2-2
CSASDGQGSVTGYTF	NA	TRBV20-1	TRBJ1-2
CASSFSTGLETNYGYTF	NA	TRBV12-3/TRBV12-4	TRBJ1-2
CASSLTSGTSTDTQYF	NA	TRBV7-8	TRBJ2-3
CASSLVAGDETQYF	NA	TRBV7-2	TRBJ2-5
CATSRAKGATQPQHF	NA	TRBV15	TRBJ1-5
CATSRGGAGVWNEQFF	NA	TRBV15	TRBJ2-1
CASSLGRHEQFF	NA	TRBV27	TRBJ2-1
CASSLVSPQNYGYTF	NA	TRBV12-3/TRBV12-4	TRBJ1-2
CAWERSGASTDTQYF	NA	TRBV30	TRBJ2-3
CASSLGSFNTEAFF	NA	TRBV12-3/TRBV12-4	TRBJ1-1
CASSRVGGDIQYF	NA	TRBV7-6	TRBJ2-4
CASSRSSGNSYNEQFF	NA	TRBV7-9	TRBJ2-1
CASSAVGGLDEQFF	NA	TRBV7-9	TRBJ2-1
CASSEFPTSGTDTQYF	NA	TRBV4-1	TRBJ2-3
CSATTGEDYGYTF	NA	TRBV29-1	TRBJ1-2